A single TCR beta chain is shown here with its context. In the original workflow: How many nucleated cells were present was estimated from reference gene primer amplification. The repertoire was sequenced with immunoSEQ multiplex PCR; TCRdb's copy has only in-frame clones and lacks some. Clonal size and the V and J genes are those of that table, whereas D and trimming came from the DNA. The sample includes roughly 67,000 clones, almost 85% of them seen just once. This record comes from a study of blood T cell repertoires in COVID-19. In the study overall: Spain, Italy and the United States supplied samples that represented acute and convalescent COVID-19. PBMCs, B-cell-depleted T cells, or T cells provided the cDNA or gDNA that made up the material.

This CDR3 comprises 15 residues. After removal of 3 bases from V and 0 bases from J, the junction contained 1 base not matched to a gene. CDR1 WNHNN and CDR2 SYGVQD come from the germline V gene (reference sequence). The specimen was peripheral blood. The TCR originated in a man aged 50 or older with acute or convalescent COVID-19. The gene calls are TRBV10-1 and TRBJ2-3; TRBD2 matches at 9 bases. The CDR3: CASSDSGGSTDTQYF. CDR3 bases: TGCGCCAGCAGTGATAGCGGGGGAAGCACAGATACGCAGTATTTT.